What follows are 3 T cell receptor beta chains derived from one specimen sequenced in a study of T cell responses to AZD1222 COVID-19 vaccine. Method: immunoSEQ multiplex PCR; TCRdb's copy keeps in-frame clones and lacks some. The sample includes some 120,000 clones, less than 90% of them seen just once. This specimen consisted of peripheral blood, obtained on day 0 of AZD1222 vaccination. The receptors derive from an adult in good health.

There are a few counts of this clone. The DNA for the CDR3 is TGTGCCAGCGCAGGGGAGTTCACTGAAGCTTTCTTT. Protein: CASAGEFTEAFF. The chain has TRBV18 and TRBJ1-1; a possible D gene is TRBD1 (6 bases). Germline V lookup: CDR1 KGHSH, CDR2 LQKENI. V lost 8 bases and J lost 4, with 11 bases in between. There are 12 residues in the CDR3. The whole variable domain, remainder taken from reference TRBV18 and TRBJ1-1, is NAGVMQNPRHLVRRRGQEARLRCSPMKGHSHVYWYRQLPEEGLKFMVYLQKENIIDESGMPKERFSAEFPKEGPSILRIQQVVRGDSAAYFCASAGEFTEAFFGQGTRLTVV.

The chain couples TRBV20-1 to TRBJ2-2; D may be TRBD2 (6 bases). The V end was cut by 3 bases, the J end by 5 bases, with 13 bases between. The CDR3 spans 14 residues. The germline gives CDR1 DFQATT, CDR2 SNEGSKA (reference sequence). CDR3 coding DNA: TGCAGTGCTAGTCCGGGAGTAGGGACCGGGGAGCTGTTTTTT. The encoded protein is CSASPGVGTGELFF.

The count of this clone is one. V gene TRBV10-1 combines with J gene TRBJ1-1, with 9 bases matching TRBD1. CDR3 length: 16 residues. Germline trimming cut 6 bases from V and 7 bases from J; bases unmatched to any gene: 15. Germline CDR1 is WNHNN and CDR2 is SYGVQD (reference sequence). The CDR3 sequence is CASSGDRAYPIGEAFF. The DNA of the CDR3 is TGCGCCAGCAGCGGGGACAGGGCCTATCCGATCGGTGAAGCTTTCTTT.